This TCR beta chain was sequenced for a study of T cell responses to AZD1222 COVID-19 vaccine. The data were produced by immunoSEQ multiplex PCR, yet TCRdb's version contains in-frame clones alone and is incomplete. This table holds about 82,000 clones, approximately 83% found once. Points on this clone: What it binds is not known.

The study's findings and limits: Close to half of all spike-specific TCRs reportedly target regions of the variants that are unmutated. Recipients of two AZD1222 doses showed rising Spike-specific TCR breadth and depth.

This CDR3 has 14 amino acids. After removal of 6 bases from V and 3 bases from J, the junction contained 6 bases not matched to a gene. Germline V gives CDR1 KGHSH, CDR2 LQKENI. Recipients boosted at about 4 weeks or about 12 weeks are pooled. Sequenced here: peripheral blood, sampled 28 days after the second AZD1222 dose. The rearrangement joins TRBV18 to TRBJ2-7, with 9 positions matching TRBD2. This receptor was taken from an adult who received the AZD1222 COVID-19 vaccine. The CDR3 sequence: CASSLSGGNYEQYV. The CDR3, as DNA: TGTGCCAGCTCCCTGAGCGGGGGGAACTACGAGCAGTACGTC.